This T cell receptor (beta chain) was identified during a study of cytomegalovirus exposure and HLA in healthy donors. Study-level results: Most likely, a cluster of highly shared sequence variants arose as a sequencing artifact. Analyzed later, most CMV-associated TCR beta chains appeared HLA-restricted.

V lost 2 bases and J lost 7; bases outside the gene matches: 9. CDR1 and CDR2 from the germline V gene are LGHNA and YSLEER. The CDR3 spans 17 residues. PCR involved 60 Vbeta and 13 Jbeta primers. Generated by immunoSEQ multiplex PCR, the TCRdb table keeps only in-frame clones and is missing some. The profile shows about 130,000 clones, 80% of them singletons. Donors sampled were nominally healthy, though unrecorded immune exposures were likely. This clone has more than one count but fewer than ten. Its antigen remains unknown. Specimen: PBMCs. The gene calls are TRBV4-3 and TRBJ2-1; 12 nucleotides align to TRBD2. This clonotype was obtained from a woman in her thirties or forties in good health and CMV-seronegative. The CDR3 DNA follows: TGCGCCAGCAGCCAACACTTACTAGCGGGAGGAAAGAATGAGCAGTTCTTC. Its protein is CASSQHLLAGGKNEQFF.